This is a list of T cell receptor beta chains from one sample in a study of cytomegalovirus exposure and HLA in healthy donors. Measured with immunoSEQ multiplex PCR; TCRdb has only the in-frame clones, and not every one. The table includes more than 150,000 clones, around three quarters detected once. Sequencing was carried out using PBMCs. These receptors were taken from a woman younger than 45 in good health and CMV-seronegative. Both conserved end residues are part of each CDR3. A D gene is named only where the DNA matches it firmly.

length	V	D	J	DNA	CDR3
16	TRBV6-5	TRBD1	TRBJ2-7	TGTGCCAGCAGTTACTCCTCCGGACAGGAGATCTACGAGCAGTACTTC	CASSYSSGQEIYEQYF
13	TRBV6-5	TRBD1	TRBJ2-7	TGTGCCAGCAGCCGGGACAGTATAGACGAGCAGTACTTC	CASSRDSIDEQYF
15	TRBV14	NA	TRBJ2-3	TGTGCCAGCAGCCAATTTGATATAGACACAGATACGCAGTATTTT	CASSQFDIDTDTQYF
15	TRBV4-3	TRBD2	TRBJ2-2	TGCGCCAGCAGCCTACTAGCGGGGGCTTACGGGGAGCTGTTTTTT	CASSLLAGAYGELFF
13	TRBV6-6	NA	TRBJ1-5	TGTGCCAGCAGTTCGGTCCAGGGTCAGCCCCAGCATTTT	CASSSVQGQPQHF
13	TRBV27	TRBD1	TRBJ2-7	TGTGCCAGCATAAGGACAGGGCGAGACGAGCAGTACTTC	CASIRTGRDEQYF
13	TRBV27	NA	TRBJ2-7	TGTGCCAGCAGTTTGAGTCCGGGCTACGAGCAGTACTTC	CASSLSPGYEQYF
16	TRBV7-6	TRBD1	TRBJ1-6	TGTGCCAGCAGCGACAGGGAGTCCGCAACGCGTTCACCCCTCCACTTT	CASSDRESATRSPLHF
14	TRBV9	TRBD1	TRBJ1-5	TGTGCCAGCAGCGCAGGGGGCGCGGGTCAGCCCCAGCATTTT	CASSAGGAGQPQHF
14	TRBV7-8	TRBD1	TRBJ2-2	TGTGCCAGCAGCTCAGGGGGTGGTACCGGGGAGCTGTTTTTT	CASSSGGGTGELFF
19	TRBV5-1	TRBD1	TRBJ2-2	TGCGCCAGCAGCTCCTTCAAGACAGGGGGCACGCGTGACACCGGGGAGCTGTTTTTT	CASSSFKTGGTRDTGELFF
13	TRBV2	TRBD1	TRBJ2-2	TGTGCCAGCTATAGGGGGCCGGTCGGGGAGCTGTTTTTT	CASYRGPVGELFF
11	TRBV30	NA	TRBJ2-5	TGTGCCTGGAGTCCTTCGGAGACCCAGTACTTC	CAWSPSETQYF
18	TRBV5-1	TRBD2	TRBJ2-2	TGCGCCAGCAGCGGGACTGGACTAGCGGGGCCGCGGGAAGGGGAGCTGTTTTTT	CASSGTGLAGPREGELFF
14	TRBV5-1	NA	TRBJ1-2	TGCGCCAGCAGCTTGGACTGGGGGGAACGCGGCTACACCTTC	CASSLDWGERGYTF
13	TRBV10-1	NA	TRBJ2-2	TGCGCCAGCAGTGAGATCCAGATCGGGGAGCTGTTTTTT	CASSEIQIGELFF